One and the same sample provided the 21 T cell receptor beta chains below, sequenced in a study of T-cell reconstitution after alpha-beta-depleted transplantation in children listed by TCRdb under 2016. The protocol used for the library was PCR. Instrument used: Illumina HiSeq 2500. To normalize quantification of the TCRbeta repertoire, the TCR libraries were built with molecular barcoding that relied on unique molecular identifiers. TCRdb applied fastp at Q25 and MiXCR to the public reads, then kept only in-frame beta chains. Records with the same CDR3 protein are collapsed into one entry carrying the most frequent genes and DNA. In all, the sample holds about 610,000 distinct CDR3 sequences, and about 11% of those were seen once. The ten largest clones add up to less than 5% of the sample. Sequencing was performed on PBMCs from the stem cell graft donor, taken from the stem cell graft. These receptors all come from a human donor who donated a stem cell graft to a child with acute myeloid leukemia.

This sequence joins TRBV12-3 or TRBV12-4 and TRBJ1-2, with TRBD1 identical over 8 bases. The CDR3 covers 15 residues. V lost 6 bases, J lost 6 bases, and 12 bases stayed unmatched. The CDR3 sequence: CASSTLRQGRNGYTF. Here the CDR3 DNA reads TGTGCCAGCAGCACCCTGAGACAGGGGAGGAATGGCTACACCTTC.

This clonotype was detected only a few times. V and J are TRBV20-1 and TRBJ2-5, with TRBD1 identical over 7 bases. The length of the CDR3 is 17 residues. V was pared by 6 bases and J by 2 bases, with 18 bases of the junction left unmatched. The germline CDR1 and CDR2 sequences are DFQATT and SNEGSKA (reference sequence). The CDR3 DNA follows: TGCAGTGCCATCTACCAAAACAGGGGATTGGGACAAGAGACCCAGTACTTC. It codes for CSAIYQNRGLGQETQYF.

This clonotype has ten or more counts. The chain couples TRBV7-8 to TRBJ2-7, with 8 bases lining up with TRBD1. From germline, CDR1 is SGHVS and CDR2 FQNEAQ. With V trimmed by 5 bases and J by 4 bases, 10 bases remained unmatched. The CDR3 covers 15 residues. The CDR3 DNA sequence: TGTGCCAGCAGCGTACCGGACAGGGCGAAATACGAGCAGTACTTC. It encodes CASSVPDRAKYEQYF.

Ten or more counts support this clonotype. V and J are TRBV27 and TRBJ2-7; D assignment may be TRBD1 or TRBD2 (6 bases each). V lost 3 bases to trimming and J lost 3 bases, with 12 bases between them. CDR3 length: 14 residues. Germline values: CDR1 MNHEY, CDR2 SMNVEV (reference sequence). CDR3 sequence: CASSFTGTHYEQYF. In DNA form, the CDR3 reads TGTGCCAGCAGTTTTACAGGGACTCACTACGAGCAGTACTTC.

The V and J genes are TRBV4-3 and TRBJ2-1; unclear D gene. Between the trimmed V and J ends, which lost 0 bases and 2 bases, there was a span of 11 bases. There are 16 residues in the CDR3. Germline CDR1 LGHNA, CDR2 YSLEER. CDR3 sequence (DNA): TGCGCCAGCAGCCAAGAGGTCGGGTCGACCTACAATGAGCAGTTCTTC. Translation gives CASSQEVGSTYNEQFF.

The rearrangement joins TRBV20-1 to TRBJ1-1; 8 bases fit TRBD1. V lost 0 bases, J lost 7 bases, and 10 bases stayed unmatched. CDR1 and CDR2 from the germline V gene are DFQATT and SNEGSKA (reference sequence). The CDR3 has 15 amino acids. The CDR3 DNA follows: TGCAGTGCTAGAGATCCGGACAGGGTGGAAAGTGAAGCTTTCTTT. Amino acids: CSARDPDRVESEAFF.

There are a few counts of this clonotype. The V call is TRBV20-1, the J call TRBJ2-1; D remains ambiguous. V lost 1 base and J lost 4, with 14 bases in between. From germline, CDR1 is DFQATT and CDR2 SNEGSKA (reference sequence). The CDR3 spans 15 residues. CDR3 loop: CSARGLVQIYNEQFF. In nucleotides, the CDR3 is TGCAGTGCTAGAGGATTAGTCCAAATTTACAATGAGCAGTTCTTC.

The gene calls are TRBV3-1 and TRBJ2-7, with D unclear. V lost 3 bases and J lost 5, with 11 bases in between. Germline V gene sequence: CDR1 LGHDT, CDR2 YNNKEL (reference sequence). The CDR3 runs to 13 residues. CDR3 protein: CASSHLVANEQYF. The CDR3 bases are TGTGCCAGCAGCCACTTAGTCGCCAACGAGCAGTACTTC.

This clonotype has a handful of counts. The chain links TRBV24-1 to TRBJ2-1, with a tentative D call TRBD2 (6 bases). V dropped 2 bases and J dropped 5 bases, with 9 bases sitting between them. The CDR3 extends over 14 amino acids. CDR1 and CDR2 from the germline V gene are KGHDR and SFDVKD. The CDR3 is CATSDWGGNNEQFF. The CDR3 region has the DNA TGTGCCACCAGTGATTGGGGAGGAAACAATGAGCAGTTCTTC.

This clonotype was detected many times. The chain couples TRBV27 to TRBJ2-7; D is unclear. In germline, CDR1 is MNHEY, CDR2 SMNVEV (reference sequence). The CDR3 runs to 14 residues. Between the trimmed V and J ends, which lost 3 bases and 2 bases, there was a span of 11 bases. CDR3 residues: CASSLMSDPYEQYF. CDR3 nucleotide sequence: TGTGCCAGCAGTTTGATGAGCGACCCCTACGAGCAGTACTTC.

There are a few counts of this clonotype. It may be a read error: a sequence one base away is much more abundant. The chain recombines TRBV6-2 or TRBV6-3 with TRBJ2-7, with D possibly matching TRBD1 (6 bases). This CDR3 comprises 12 residues. Germline V gene lookup returns CDR1 MNHEY and CDR2 SVGEGT. The V gene lost 5 bases and the J gene lost 5 bases, with 10 bases spanning the gap. CDR3 DNA: TGTGCCAGCAGTCAGGGGTCCCACGAGCAGTACTTC. Translated: CASSQGSHEQYF.

Many counts were recorded for this clonotype. V is TRBV6-6 and J is TRBJ2-1, with D hard to call. CDR3 length: 13 residues. With 2 bases removed from V and 9 bases from J, the gap between germline ends came to 11 bases. CDR1 MNHNY and CDR2 SVGAGI come from the germline V gene (reference sequence). CDR3: CASSYTYATEQFF. CDR3 sequence (DNA): TGTGCCAGCAGTTACACTTATGCAACTGAGCAGTTCTTC.

The chain has TRBV28 and TRBJ2-5; D is perhaps TRBD2 (6 bases). The CDR3 runs 17 residues. The germline V gene has CDR1 MDHEN and CDR2 SYDVKM. V lost 3 bases and J lost 3, with 20 bases in between. CDR3 in amino acids: CASSFIVEEGIKETQYF. Here the CDR3 DNA reads TGTGCCAGCAGTTTTATAGTTGAGGAGGGAATCAAAGAGACCCAGTACTTC.

The chain combines TRBV7-6 with TRBJ2-4; D is undetermined. V dropped 2 bases and J dropped 2 bases, with 4 bases sitting between them. CDR3 length equals 13 residues. CDR1 and CDR2 from the germline V gene are SGHVS and FNYEAQ. The CDR3 region is CASSLTPKNIQYF. As DNA, the CDR3 is TGTGCCAGCAGCTTAACCCCCAAAAACATTCAGTACTTC.

This clonotype was recorded a few times. V gene TRBV12-3 or TRBV12-4 combines with J gene TRBJ1-5; 9 nucleotides agree with TRBD1. This CDR3 is 15 amino acids long. The trim removed 5 bases at V and 0 bases at J, leaving 2 bases unmatched. The CDR3 region is CASSRDRDSNQPQHF. The CDR3 region has the DNA TGTGCCAGCAGTCGGGACAGGGATAGCAATCAGCCCCAGCATTTT.

This clonotype came up a few times. V and J are TRBV6-5 and TRBJ2-3; 7 nucleotides agree with TRBD2. Germline lookup yields CDR1 MNHEY and CDR2 SVGAGI. CDR3 length: 15 amino acids. The ends lost 2 bases at V and 0 bases at J; junction bases unmatched: 2. Here the CDR3 reads CASSYNSGSTDTQYF. In nucleotides, the CDR3 is TGTGCCAGCAGTTACAATAGCGGGAGCACAGATACGCAGTATTTT.

This clonotype was seen repeatedly, ten times or more. The chain couples TRBV7-2 to TRBJ2-1, with D unclear. V lost 5 bases to trimming and J lost 4 bases, with 15 bases between them. Germline V lookup: CDR1 SGHTA, CDR2 FQGNSA. The CDR3 contains 15 residues. CDR3 bases: TGTGCCAGCAGCCCCGACCGGATCGGATACAATGAGCAGTTCTTC. Protein sequence: CASSPDRIGYNEQFF. The full variable domain, its missing parts supplied by reference TRBV7-2 and TRBJ2-1, is GAGVSQSPSNKVTEKGKDVELRCDPISGHTALYWYRQSLGQGLEFLIYFQGNSAPDKSGLPSDRFSAERTGGSVSTLTIQRTQQEDSAVYLCASSPDRIGYNEQFFGPGTRLTVL.

CDR3 in amino acids: CASSQEIVGHEQYF. CDR3 DNA sequence: TGTGCCAGCAGCCAAGAAATAGTGGGGCACGAGCAGTACTTC. J is TRBJ2-7 and V is TRBV3-1, with D maybe TRBD1 (5 bases). Germline V lookup: CDR1 LGHDT, CDR2 YNNKEL (reference sequence). The CDR3 loop spans 14 amino acids. V lost 0 bases to trimming and J lost 5 bases, with 11 bases between them.

This clonotype was seen only a few times. The V call is TRBV5-1, the J call TRBJ2-7; the match to TRBD2 covers 9 bases. The CDR3 consists of 15 residues. Germline V gene sequence: CDR1 SGHRS, CDR2 YFSETQ. V trimming: 0 bases; J trimming: 0 bases; junction bases outside the gene matches: 1. CDR3 residues: CASSLGGGASYEQYF. CDR3 DNA: TGCGCCAGCAGCTTGGGCGGGGGGGCCTCCTACGAGCAGTACTTC.

J is TRBJ2-5 and V is TRBV20-1; no clear D gene. The CDR3 loop spans 14 amino acids. Germline V gene lookup returns CDR1 DFQATT and CDR2 SNEGSKA (reference sequence). V was cut by 4 bases and J by 5 bases, with 17 bases left in between. The CDR3 nucleotides read TGCAGTGCTAAAAACAGCCAACAAGGGGAGACCCAGTACTTC. Translation: CSAKNSQQGETQYF.

J is TRBJ2-1 and V is TRBV7-2; the D gene is possibly TRBD2 (6 bases). Germline CDR1 reads SGHTA; CDR2 reads FQGNSA. The V end lost 4 bases, the J end lost 10 bases, and 20 bases lay between the germline ends. The CDR3 loop spans 15 amino acids. Here the CDR3 reads CASSSGSGGLGEQFF. CDR3 bases: TGTGCCAGCAGCTCCGGGAGTGGGGGTCTGGGAGAGCAGTTCTTC.